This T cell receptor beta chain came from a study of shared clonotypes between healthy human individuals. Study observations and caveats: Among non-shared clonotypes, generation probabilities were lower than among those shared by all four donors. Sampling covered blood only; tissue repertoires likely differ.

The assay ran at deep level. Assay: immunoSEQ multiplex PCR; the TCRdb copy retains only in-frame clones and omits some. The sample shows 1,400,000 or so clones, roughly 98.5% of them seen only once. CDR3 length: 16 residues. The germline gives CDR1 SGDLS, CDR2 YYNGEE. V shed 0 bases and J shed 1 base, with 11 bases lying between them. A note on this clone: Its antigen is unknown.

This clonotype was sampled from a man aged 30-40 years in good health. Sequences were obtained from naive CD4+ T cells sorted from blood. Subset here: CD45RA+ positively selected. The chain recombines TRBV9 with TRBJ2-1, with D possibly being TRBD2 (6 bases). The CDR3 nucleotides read TGTGCCAGCAGCGTAGTAGCGGTACCTTCCTACAATGAGCAGTTCTTC. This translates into CASSVVAVPSYNEQFF.